This T cell receptor (beta chain) originates from a study of cytomegalovirus exposure and HLA in healthy donors. Study results and limitations: A later look showed TCR association rates differing by HLA locus, highest for DRB1 and lowest for HLA-C.

13 Jbeta primers and 60 Vbeta primers were used for the PCR. Libraries were prepared by immunoSEQ multiplex PCR; TCRdb keeps only in-frame clonotypes and omits some of them. The sample shows some 130,000 clones, approximately 80% of them seen only once. Germline V CDR1 and CDR2: SGHRS, YFSETQ. V lost 3 bases and J lost 0; bases outside the gene matches: 2. The CDR3 is 14 residues long. This clone appeared a single time. Its specificity is unknown. What was sequenced was PBMCs. The TCR sequence derives from a man between 40 and 49 years old in good health and CMV-seronegative. The V gene is TRBV5-1, the J gene TRBJ2-7, with TRBD1 matching 8 bases. CDR3 bases: TGCGCCAGCAGCTACGGGACAGGCTCCTACGAGCAGTACTTC. Translation gives CASSYGTGSYEQYF.